This T cell receptor beta chain was obtained from a study of regulatory T cells in long-lasting Graves disease. Study-wide points: It was in persistent disease that TRBV28, TRBJ1-2 and TRBJ2-5 were favored.

Time point: persistent/refractory GD, antithyroid drugs over 5 years with positive TRAb. Extracted PBMC RNA gave rise to the TCR library. Notes on this clonotype: Its antigen is undetermined.

The CDR3 has 18 residues. Germline V gene data show CDR1 as LGHNA and CDR2 as YSLEER. Trimming took off 1 base at V and 2 bases at J, with 15 bases between the two ends. Building of the TCR beta libraries involved iRepertoire HTBI primers and Arm-PCR of CDR3 regions. TCRdb redid the calling of the multiplex PCR reads with MiXCR, one entry per CDR3 protein. The data hold 420,000 or so distinct CDR3 sequences, with about 20% observed a single time. Material: peripheral blood mononuclear cells (PBMCs), obtained when the disease was refractory, from a patient treated with antithyroid drugs. This chain uses TRBV4-3 with TRBJ2-6; D gene ambiguous. The clonotype was recovered from a female donor with Graves disease. CDR3 region: CASSQVSGASPGANVLTF. CDR3 in DNA: TGCGCCAGCAGCCAAGTCTCTGGAGCGTCGCCTGGGGCCAACGTCCTGACTTTC.